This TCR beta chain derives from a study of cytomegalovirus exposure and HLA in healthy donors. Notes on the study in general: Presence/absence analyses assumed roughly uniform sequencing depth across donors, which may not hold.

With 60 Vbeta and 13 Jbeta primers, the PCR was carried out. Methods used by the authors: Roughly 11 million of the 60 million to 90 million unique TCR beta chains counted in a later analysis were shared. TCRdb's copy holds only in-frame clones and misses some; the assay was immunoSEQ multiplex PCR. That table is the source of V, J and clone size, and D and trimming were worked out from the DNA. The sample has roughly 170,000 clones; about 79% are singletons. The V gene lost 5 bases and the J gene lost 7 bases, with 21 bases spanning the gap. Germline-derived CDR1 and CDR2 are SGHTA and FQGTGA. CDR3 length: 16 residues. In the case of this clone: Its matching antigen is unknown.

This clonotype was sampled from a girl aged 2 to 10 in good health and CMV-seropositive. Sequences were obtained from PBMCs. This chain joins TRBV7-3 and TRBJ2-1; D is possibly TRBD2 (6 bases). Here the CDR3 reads CASSPLVGVRGNEQFF. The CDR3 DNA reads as TGTGCCAGCAGCCCCCTCGTAGGGGTTCGGGGGAATGAGCAGTTCTTC.